This T cell receptor beta chain was sequenced for a study of a mutant IDH1 vaccine in newly diagnosed glioma. Study context: Vaccination was launched 4-6 weeks after radiotherapy alone, or with temozolomide cycles. Every participant had undergone radiotherapy, temozolomide, or both before, and most underwent both.

Looked up from germline, CDR1 is LNHNV and CDR2 is YYDKDF (reference sequence). The CDR3 runs to 13 residues. V gave up 4 bases and J gave up 3 bases, with 9 bases separating them. Details on this clone: What it binds is not known.

The method was immunoSEQ multiplex PCR; TCRdb's version includes in-frame clones alone and lacks a portion of them. The sample consists of about 67,000 clones, 75% to 90% of them appearing once. The time point is: week 11, during vaccination. Doses consisted of 300 ug of mutant IDH1 20-mer peptide each, paired with topical imiquimod. Donors harbored newly found WHO grade 3 or 4 IDH1-mutant, ATRX-lost astrocytomas. The source material was PBMCs, sampled from a glioma patient whose treatment included an IDH1 peptide vaccine. This chain links TRBV15 with TRBJ2-5; D uncertain. The receptor's source is a man aged 40-50 years with glioma. The CDR3 DNA reads as TGTGCCACCAGCAATTCCTTAAAAGAGACCCAGTACTTC. Amino acid sequence: CATSNSLKETQYF.